This entry is about one TCR beta chain. The sample originates from a study of patients and donors after allogeneic stem cell transplantation. Germline assignment: CDR1 SEHNR and CDR2 FQNEAQ (reference sequence). The V gene lost 2 bases and the J gene lost 6 bases, with 13 bases spanning the gap. The CDR3 is 14 amino acids. TCRdb re-called the RT-PCR reads through MiXCR, storing one row per CDR3 protein. The profile covers about 90,000 distinct CDR3 sequences, with under 50% appearing a single time and around 55% taken by the ten largest. Source material: blood, either unsorted or a sorted T cell fraction (not recorded which). This sequence originates from a human donor who was either an allogeneic HSCT recipient or a stem cell or donor lymphocyte infusion donor (not recorded which). It is not recorded whose cells these are; they may come from a transplant donor. The chain carries TRBV7-9 and TRBJ1-2; TRBD1 might be the D (6 bases). The CDR3 DNA reads TGTGCCAGCAGCTTAACACAGGGAAAGCATGGCTACACCTTC. Its protein product is CASSLTQGKHGYTF.